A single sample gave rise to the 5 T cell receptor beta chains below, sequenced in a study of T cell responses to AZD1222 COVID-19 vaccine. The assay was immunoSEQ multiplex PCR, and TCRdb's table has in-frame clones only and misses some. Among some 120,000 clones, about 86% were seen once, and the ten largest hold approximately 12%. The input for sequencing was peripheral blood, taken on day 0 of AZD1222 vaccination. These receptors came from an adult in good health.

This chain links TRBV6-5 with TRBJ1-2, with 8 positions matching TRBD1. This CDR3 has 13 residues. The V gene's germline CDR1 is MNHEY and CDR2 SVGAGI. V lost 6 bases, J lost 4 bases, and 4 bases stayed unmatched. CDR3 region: CASRTGEGYGYTF. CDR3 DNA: TGTGCCAGCAGGACAGGGGAAGGCTATGGCTACACCTTC.

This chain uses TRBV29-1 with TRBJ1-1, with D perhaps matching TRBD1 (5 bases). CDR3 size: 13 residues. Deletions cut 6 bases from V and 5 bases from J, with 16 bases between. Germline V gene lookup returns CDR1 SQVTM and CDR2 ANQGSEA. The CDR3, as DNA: TGCAGCGTGGGGGGTGGGGTAGAGACTGAAGCTTTCTTT. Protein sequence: CSVGGGVETEAFF.

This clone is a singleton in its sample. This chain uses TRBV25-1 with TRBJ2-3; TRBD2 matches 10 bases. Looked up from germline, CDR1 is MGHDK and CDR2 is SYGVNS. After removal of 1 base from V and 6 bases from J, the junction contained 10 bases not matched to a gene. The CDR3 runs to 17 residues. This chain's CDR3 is CASSEWTSGPDVDTQYF. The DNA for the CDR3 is TGTGCCAGCAGTGAATGGACTAGCGGCCCTGATGTGGATACGCAGTATTTT.

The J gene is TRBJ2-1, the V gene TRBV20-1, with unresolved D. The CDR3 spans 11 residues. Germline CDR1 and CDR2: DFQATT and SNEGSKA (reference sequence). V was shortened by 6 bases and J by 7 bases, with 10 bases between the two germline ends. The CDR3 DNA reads TGCAGTGCAGCTAGATGGAATGAGCAGTTCTTC. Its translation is CSAARWNEQFF.

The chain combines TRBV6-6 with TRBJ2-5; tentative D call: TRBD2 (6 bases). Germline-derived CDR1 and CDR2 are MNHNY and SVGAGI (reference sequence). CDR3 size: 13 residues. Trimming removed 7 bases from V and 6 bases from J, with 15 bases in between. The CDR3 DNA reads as TGTGCCAGCACAATCGGGGAGGCCCAGACCCAGTACTTC. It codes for CASTIGEAQTQYF.